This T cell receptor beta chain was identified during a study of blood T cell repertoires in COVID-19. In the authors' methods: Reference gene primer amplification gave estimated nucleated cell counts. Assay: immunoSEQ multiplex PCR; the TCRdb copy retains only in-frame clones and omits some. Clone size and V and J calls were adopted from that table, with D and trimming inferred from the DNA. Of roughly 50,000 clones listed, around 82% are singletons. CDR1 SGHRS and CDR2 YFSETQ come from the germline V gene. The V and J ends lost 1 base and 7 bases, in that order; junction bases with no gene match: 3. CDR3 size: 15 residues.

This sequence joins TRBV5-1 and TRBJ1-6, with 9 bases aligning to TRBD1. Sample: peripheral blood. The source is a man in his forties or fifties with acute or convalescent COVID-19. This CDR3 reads CASSLQTGGNSPLHF. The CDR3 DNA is TGCGCCAGCAGCTTGCAGACAGGGGGGAATTCACCCCTCCACTTT.